This T cell receptor beta chain was recovered during a study of T cells in Graves' hyperthyroidism and ophthalmopathy. Germline lookup yields CDR1 SGHTA and CDR2 FQGNSA. CDR3 length: 16 amino acids. V was trimmed by 1 base and J by 0 bases, leaving 10 bases between them. Regions amplified from RNA transcripts were the TCR beta CDR3 regions. Primed by the HTBI set, a first-round RT-PCR was run on the TCR CDR3. MiXCR, applied by TCRdb to the multiplex PCR reads, yields one record per CDR3 protein. The repertoire holds fewer than 550,000 distinct CDR3 sequences, with 15% to 19% as singletons. This clonotype appeared many times.

This clonotype was obtained from a young woman with Graves' hyperthyroidism. This rearrangement joins TRBV7-2 to TRBJ1-3, with D possibly matching TRBD1 (5 bases). The sequenced sample was blood. The CDR3 bases are TGTGCCAGCAGCTTAGACTGGGGGAGCTCTGGAAACACCATATATTTT. Encoded protein: CASSLDWGSSGNTIYF.